This passage covers 26 T cell receptor beta chains from one sample sequenced in a study of T cell responses to AZD1222 COVID-19 vaccine. The protocol was immunoSEQ multiplex PCR, while the TCRdb copy is restricted to in-frame clones and leaves out a portion. There are about 190,000 clones in the sample; 87% occur only once, and around 2.5% lies in the top ten. Here the sequenced sample was peripheral blood, taken on day 0 of MenACWY control vaccination. These receptors were collected from an adult in good health.

The chain has TRBV6-2 or TRBV6-3 and TRBJ1-2; D is ambiguous. Per the germline V gene, CDR1 is MNHEY and CDR2 is SVGEGT. This CDR3 region has 13 residues. V was pared by 2 bases and J by 8 bases, with 12 bases between. The CDR3: CASSYAASRGYTF. The CDR3 bases are TGTGCCAGCAGTTACGCCGCCTCGAGGGGCTACACCTTC.

The rearrangement links TRBV5-1 to TRBJ1-2; D not certain. From germline, CDR1 is SGHRS and CDR2 YFSETQ. The germline V and J ends were trimmed by 4 bases and 7 bases, with 11 bases remaining between them. This CDR3 contains 12 residues. CDR3 sequence reads: CASSPNLGGYTF. As DNA, the CDR3 is TGCGCCAGCAGCCCCAACTTGGGTGGCTACACCTTC.

The J gene is TRBJ1-1, the V gene TRBV6-5; 7 nucleotides align to TRBD1. The CDR3 covers 13 residues. The V gene's germline CDR1 is MNHEY and CDR2 SVGAGI. Trimming cost V 7 bases and J 1 base; bases outside gene matches: 3. The CDR3 loop reads CASTRDRNTEAFF. CDR3 bases: TGTGCCAGCACCCGGGACAGGAACACTGAAGCTTTCTTT.

In DNA form, the CDR3 reads TGTGCCAGCAGCCGAGAGACGGCAGGGGACAATCAGCCCCAGCATTTT. Amino acid sequence: CASSRETAGDNQPQHF. This chain uses TRBV7-6 with TRBJ1-5, with a weak D call TRBD1 (6 bases). The V gene lost 5 bases and the J gene lost 3 bases, with 17 bases spanning the gap. In germline, CDR1 is SGHVS, CDR2 FNYEAQ. There are 16 residues in the CDR3.

This clone was seen only once. The J gene is TRBJ1-5, the V gene TRBV6-6; a weak D match, TRBD1 (5 bases). Germline values: CDR1 MNHNY, CDR2 SVGAGI (reference sequence). V lost 4 bases and J 5 bases, leaving 15 bases between the germline ends. The CDR3 spans 15 residues. This chain's CDR3 is CASSSPGGGDQPQHF. The CDR3 bases are TGTGCCAGCAGTTCTCCTGGGGGGGGTGATCAGCCCCAGCATTTT.

This clone was seen only once. The chain carries TRBV28 and TRBJ1-2; a weak D match, TRBD1 (6 bases). Germline V lookup: CDR1 MDHEN, CDR2 SYDVKM. This CDR3 is 16 amino acids long. Trimming removed 5 bases at V and 4 bases at J, with 20 bases between. The CDR3 loop is CASSITQWTVAYGYTF. In nucleotides, the CDR3 is TGTGCCAGCAGTATAACTCAATGGACAGTTGCCTATGGCTACACCTTC.

This chain links TRBV12-3 or TRBV12-4 with TRBJ1-3; D not certain. Between the trimmed V and J ends, which lost 2 bases and 0 bases, there was a span of 2 bases. There are 13 residues in the CDR3. CDR3 sequence: CASSLNSGNTIYF. CDR3 coding DNA: TGTGCCAGCAGTTTAAACTCTGGAAACACCATATATTTT.

This clone was found once. The chain recombines TRBV7-9 with TRBJ2-4; the D gene is possibly TRBD1 (7 bases). The CDR3 is made up of 15 amino acids. Germline lookup yields CDR1 SEHNR and CDR2 FQNEAQ (reference sequence). Trimming took off 8 bases at V and 6 bases at J, with 20 bases between the two ends. The CDR3 nucleotides read TGTGCCAGCGGATATCAGGGGGGAGAACTAAACATTCAGTACTTC. Translation gives CASGYQGGELNIQYF.

This clone is a singleton in its sample. This chain connects TRBV5-5 to TRBJ2-7, with D possibly matching TRBD2 (6 bases). Trimming removed 6 bases at V and 3 bases at J, with 22 bases between. Germline loops: CDR1 SGHKS, CDR2 YYEKEE (reference sequence). The CDR3 sequence is 16 residues long. The DNA of the CDR3 is TGTGCCAGCAATTTTTTCCGCGGGGAAGGGGTCTACGAGCAGTACTTC. This codes for CASNFFRGEGVYEQYF.

The V gene is TRBV9, the J gene TRBJ2-2; 9 nucleotides match TRBD2. The CDR3 spans 18 residues. Trimming took 2 bases from V and 0 from J; bases not matched to a gene: 8. Looked up from germline, CDR1 is SGDLS and CDR2 is YYNGEE. As DNA, the CDR3 is TGTGCCAGCAGCGTTGGGACTAGCTCCCGCGCGAACACCGGGGAGCTGTTTTTT. This codes for CASSVGTSSRANTGELFF.

The rearrangement joins TRBV7-9 to TRBJ1-2, with D uncertain. The germline V gene encodes CDR1 SEHNR and CDR2 FQNEAQ (reference sequence). The CDR3 contains 13 residues. Trimming cost V 1 base and J 11 bases, with 14 bases left between them. The DNA of the CDR3 is TGTGCCAGCAGCTTAGGGACGGCGGACGGGTACACCTTC. Its translation is CASSLGTADGYTF.

V is TRBV28 and J is TRBJ1-5; 7 nucleotides match TRBD1. Germline V gene sequence: CDR1 MDHEN, CDR2 SYDVKM. CDR3 length equals 14 residues. Trimming removed 6 bases from V and 4 bases from J; junction bases left unmatched: 6. CDR3 sequence (DNA): TGTGCCAGCAGCCTGGGACAGCAAAATCAGCCCCAGCATTTT. It translates to CASSLGQQNQPQHF.

DNA for the CDR3: TGTGCCAGCTGTACGTCGAACACCGGGGAGCTGTTTTTT. Its translation is CASCTSNTGELFF. The chain combines TRBV18 with TRBJ2-2; D is uncertain. There are 13 residues in the CDR3. Trimming stripped 7 bases from V and 0 bases from J, with 6 bases between. Germline CDR1 KGHSH, CDR2 LQKENI.

The rearrangement uses TRBV24-1 and TRBJ2-1; 7 bases match TRBD2. J lost 7 bases, V lost 9 bases, and 11 bases had no gene match. Germline CDR1 KGHDR, CDR2 SFDVKD. The CDR3 runs 14 residues. CDR3 sequence: CATSRPASGNEQFF. DNA for the CDR3: TGTGCCACCTCCCGGCCGGCTAGCGGTAATGAGCAGTTCTTC.

This clone was seen just once. The chain couples TRBV15 to TRBJ1-5; D remains ambiguous. V was trimmed by 9 bases and J by 0 bases, leaving 9 bases between them. The CDR3 length is 13 residues. CDR1 and CDR2 (germline): LNHNV, YYDKDF (reference sequence). CDR3 in amino acids: CATTPDSNQPQHF. In DNA form, the CDR3 reads TGTGCCACGACCCCCGATAGCAATCAGCCCCAGCATTTT.

The chain recombines TRBV27 with TRBJ2-2; the match to TRBD2 covers 8 bases. The CDR3 runs 15 residues. V trimming: 2 bases; J trimming: 4 bases; junction bases outside the gene matches: 3. The germline V gene has CDR1 MNHEY and CDR2 SMNVEV (reference sequence). In DNA, the CDR3 is TGTGCCAGCAGTTTAACTAGCGGACCCACCGGGGAGCTGTTTTTT. It codes for CASSLTSGPTGELFF.

This chain connects TRBV7-9 to TRBJ2-1; D may be TRBD1 (6 bases). This CDR3 has 15 residues. Trimming left V 2 bases short and J 5 bases short, with 13 bases between. From germline, CDR1 is SEHNR and CDR2 FQNEAQ (reference sequence). Written as DNA, the CDR3 is TGTGCCAGCAGCTTAAAACCAGGACAGAACAATGAGCAGTTCTTC. It codes for CASSLKPGQNNEQFF.

V usage is TRBV6-2 or TRBV6-3 and J usage is TRBJ2-1; D unresolved. The CDR3 consists of 14 residues. Germline assignment: CDR1 MNHEY and CDR2 SVGEGT. V was trimmed by 0 bases and J by 1 base, leaving 4 bases between them. CDR3 sequence: CASSYSGSYNEQFF. The CDR3 DNA is TGTGCCAGCAGTTACTCCGGGTCCTACAATGAGCAGTTCTTC.

This clone appeared once. J is TRBJ2-7 and V is TRBV19, with a tentative D call TRBD1 (6 bases). CDR1 and CDR2 (germline): LNHDA, SQIVND (reference sequence). There are 15 residues in the CDR3. V was trimmed by 5 bases and J by 3 bases, leaving 17 bases between them. CDR3: CASSPGTSGNYEQYF. The CDR3 DNA is TGTGCCAGTAGTCCCGGGACATCGGGGAACTACGAGCAGTACTTC.

This clone was seen a single time. The chain recombines TRBV5-1 with TRBJ2-2; possible D gene TRBD2, 6 bases. There are 15 residues in the CDR3. Trimming took 2 bases from V and 4 from J, leaving 12 bases between them. Germline V lookup: CDR1 SGHRS, CDR2 YFSETQ. The CDR3 loop reads CASSFGGVSTGELFF. CDR3 DNA sequence: TGCGCCAGCAGCTTCGGGGGTGTGAGCACCGGGGAGCTGTTTTTT.

This clone was counted only a few times. The V and J genes are TRBV18 and TRBJ1-1; 8 bases are shared with TRBD1. The CDR3 spans 11 residues. Germline loops: CDR1 KGHSH, CDR2 LQKENI. Trimming removed 3 bases from V and 11 bases from J; junction bases left unmatched: 2. The CDR3 sequence: CASSPQGAAFF. The CDR3 bases are TGTGCCAGCTCACCGCAGGGGGCCGCTTTCTTT.

The chain employs TRBV5-1 and TRBJ1-2, with D possibly TRBD1 on 6 matching bases. The V end was cut by 4 bases, the J end by 3 bases, with 16 bases between. Germline V gene sequence: CDR1 SGHRS, CDR2 YFSETQ. The CDR3 has 15 residues. CDR3 DNA sequence: TGCGCCAGCAGCCCCCCGGAACAGGGTGACTATGGCTACACCTTC. Translating it yields CASSPPEQGDYGYTF.

In its sample, this clone was seen once. The CDR3 DNA is TGTGCCACCGGCGGACTAGCGGAGACCGGGGAGCTGTTTTTT. Translation gives CATGGLAETGELFF. V is TRBV24-1 and J is TRBJ2-2; 10 bases match TRBD2. The length of the CDR3 is 14 residues. Germline V gives CDR1 KGHDR, CDR2 SFDVKD. With 9 bases clipped from V and 5 bases from J, the junction kept 5 bases outside the gene matches.

This clone was recorded once. The V call is TRBV19, the J call TRBJ1-2; D is unresolved. This CDR3 has 15 residues. Trimming took 5 bases from V and 0 from J, leaving 13 bases between them. From germline, CDR1 is LNHDA and CDR2 SQIVND (reference sequence). CDR3 DNA sequence: TGTGCCAGTAGTGGGCAGACAACTTCTAACTATGGCTACACCTTC. It yields the protein CASSGQTTSNYGYTF.

The genes are TRBV9 and TRBJ2-3; TRBD2 agrees at 11 bases. This CDR3 region has 14 residues. Germline V gene sequence: CDR1 SGDLS, CDR2 YYNGEE. The V and J ends lost 1 base and 6 bases, in that order; junction bases with no gene match: 1. The CDR3 sequence: CASSVRTSGDTQYF. CDR3 DNA: TGTGCCAGCAGCGTAAGGACTAGCGGGGATACGCAGTATTTT.

The rearrangement joins TRBV29-1 to TRBJ2-3; the D gene is possibly TRBD1 (5 bases). CDR1 is SQVTM and CDR2 is ANQGSEA in the germline V gene. The CDR3 contains 13 residues. V shed 4 bases and J shed 3 bases, with 11 bases lying between them. In DNA form, the CDR3 reads TGCAGCGTTGCCAGGGCCTTGACAGATACGCAGTATTTT. Translation: CSVARALTDTQYF.